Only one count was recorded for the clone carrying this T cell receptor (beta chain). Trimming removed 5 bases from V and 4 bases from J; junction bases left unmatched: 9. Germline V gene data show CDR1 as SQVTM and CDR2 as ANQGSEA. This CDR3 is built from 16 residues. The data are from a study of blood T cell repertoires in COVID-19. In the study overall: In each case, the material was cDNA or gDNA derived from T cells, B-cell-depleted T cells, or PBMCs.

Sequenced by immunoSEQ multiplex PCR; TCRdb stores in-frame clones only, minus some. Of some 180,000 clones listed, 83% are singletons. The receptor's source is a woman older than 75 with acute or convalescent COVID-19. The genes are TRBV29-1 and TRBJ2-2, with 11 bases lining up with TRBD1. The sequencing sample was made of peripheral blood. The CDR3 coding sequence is TGCAGCGTTTCCAAATCGGGGACAGGGGGCACCGGGGAGCTGTTTTTT. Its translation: CSVSKSGTGGTGELFF.